The 32 T cell receptor beta chains listed next were all sequenced from one sample in a study of blood T cell repertoires in COVID-19 (dated by TCRdb to about 2020). Library creation used the immunoSEQ multiplex PCR assay. TCRdb holds this immuneACCESS table with in-frame rearrangements only. Some clones are missing; in checked studies, unresolved V genes explain under half, and the rest has no known cause. The sample contains around 190,000 clones, roughly nine tenths of them found a single time. Under 2% of the sample is in the top ten clones. The sample consisted of peripheral blood. The receptors were sampled from a man in his late teens or twenties who had recovered from COVID-19.

The chain links TRBV7-9 to TRBJ2-1; 14 bases map to TRBD2. Germline V CDR1 and CDR2: SEHNR, FQNEAQ (reference sequence). V shed 2 bases and J 3 bases; nucleotides not matched to a gene: 9. This CDR3 is built from 19 residues. The CDR3 loop is CASSLLGTSGSGFYNEQFF. The CDR3 nucleotides are TGTGCCAGCAGCTTATTGGGGACTAGCGGGAGTGGGTTCTACAATGAGCAGTTCTTC.

The genes are TRBV28 and TRBJ1-5; 10 positions agree with TRBD1. The CDR3 has 15 residues. Germline CDR1 and CDR2: MDHEN and SYDVKM. V shed 3 bases, J shed 7 bases, and the junction held 6 bases outside the gene matches. The CDR3 DNA reads TGTGCCAGCAGTTTTGGACAGGGGGGGAGGCAGCCCCAGCATTTT. It yields the protein CASSFGQGGRQPQHF.

The rearrangement uses TRBV27 and TRBJ1-5; no clear D gene. This CDR3 comprises 19 residues. Trimming left V 0 bases short and J 0 bases short, with 18 bases between. Per the germline V gene, CDR1 is MNHEY and CDR2 is SMNVEV (reference sequence). The CDR3 nucleotides are TGTGCCAGCAGTTTATCGTTTCAGGTTTTCCTTCATAGCAATCAGCCCCAGCATTTT. Its translation is CASSLSFQVFLHSNQPQHF.

The chain couples TRBV5-1 to TRBJ1-4; 8 bases are a match to TRBD1. V dropped 4 bases and J dropped 4; count of bases not matched to a gene: 3. Germline loops: CDR1 SGHRS, CDR2 YFSETQ. The CDR3 is 14 amino acids. The CDR3 reads CASSRGQDNEKLFF. As DNA, the CDR3 is TGCGCCAGCAGCCGGGGACAGGATAATGAAAAACTGTTTTTT.

The genes are TRBV2 and TRBJ1-1, with D possibly matching TRBD1 (5 bases). V was shortened by 8 bases and J by 8 bases, with 12 bases between the two germline ends. Germline values: CDR1 SNHLY, CDR2 FYNNEI. The CDR3 loop spans 11 amino acids. The CDR3 nucleotides are TGTGCCAGCCGGGACTCGACCGAAGCTTTCTTT. Protein: CASRDSTEAFF.

The rearrangement joins TRBV29-1 to TRBJ1-2, with unresolved D. CDR1 is SQVTM, CDR2 ANQGSEA, per germline. V was cut by 2 bases and J by 0 bases, with 7 bases left in between. The CDR3 is 13 residues long. The CDR3 loop reads CSVEPGTNYGYTF. In DNA, the CDR3 is TGCAGCGTTGAACCCGGGACTAACTATGGCTACACCTTC.

This clone was seen a few times. The gene calls are TRBV6-2 or TRBV6-3 and TRBJ2-7, with no clear D. The CDR3 extends over 12 amino acids. The V end lost 3 bases, the J end lost 4 bases, and 7 bases lay between the germline ends. The V gene's germline CDR1 is MNHEY and CDR2 SVGEGT. The CDR3 sequence: CASSYSVYEQYF. CDR3 sequence (DNA): TGTGCCAGCAGTTATTCGGTGTACGAGCAGTACTTC.

The V gene is TRBV7-2, the J gene TRBJ2-5, with a weak D call TRBD2 (5 bases). V was clipped by 4 bases and J by 1 base, with 10 bases between them. There are 14 residues in the CDR3. The germline V gene has CDR1 SGHTA and CDR2 FQGNSA. CDR3 sequence reads: CASSSEGLQETQYF. Here the CDR3 DNA reads TGTGCCAGCAGCTCTGAGGGCCTCCAAGAGACCCAGTACTTC.

This clone turned up a few times. For the CDR3, the DNA is TGCGCCAGCAGCTTGTTTGGAGATCCCGAAAACACCATATATTTT. It translates to CASSLFGDPENTIYF. The chain links TRBV5-1 to TRBJ1-3; D gene unclear. Trimming stripped 1 base from V and 6 bases from J, with 14 bases between. This CDR3 contains 15 residues. Germline CDR1 and CDR2: SGHRS and YFSETQ.

V usage is TRBV19 and J usage is TRBJ2-1; TRBD2 aligns across 8 bases. Germline V gene data show CDR1 as LNHDA and CDR2 as SQIVND (reference sequence). The CDR3 length is 18 residues. J lost 4 bases, V lost 0 bases, and 11 bases had no gene match. Here the CDR3 reads CASSIEVEAGVSYNEQFF. CDR3 nucleotides: TGTGCCAGTAGTATAGAGGTGGAAGCGGGAGTGTCATACAATGAGCAGTTCTTC.

This chain joins TRBV2 and TRBJ1-4; D may be TRBD1 (6 bases). V lost 0 bases to trimming and J lost 2 bases, with 13 bases between them. There are 17 residues in the CDR3. Germline V gene data show CDR1 as SNHLY and CDR2 as FYNNEI. CDR3 nucleotide sequence: TGTGCCAGCAGTGAAGCCAGGGGTCGGTCGACTAATGAAAAACTGTTTTTT. It translates to CASSEARGRSTNEKLFF.

The genes are TRBV6-5 and TRBJ1-6; 8 bases match TRBD1. CDR1 and CDR2 (germline): MNHEY, SVGAGI. The trim removed 6 bases at V and 8 bases at J, leaving 6 bases unmatched. The CDR3 runs 14 residues. CDR3 nucleotides: TGTGCCAGCAGCTTTGACAGGGGTGATTCACCCCTCCACTTT. The encoded protein is CASSFDRGDSPLHF.

This chain connects TRBV19 to TRBJ1-1; 8 positions match TRBD1. V lost 5 bases and J lost 5; bases outside the gene matches: 10. The CDR3 has 15 amino acids. Germline CDR1 reads LNHDA; CDR2 reads SQIVND (reference sequence). This CDR3 is CASSQIRTGRTEAFF. In DNA, the CDR3 is TGTGCCAGTAGTCAAATACGGACAGGGAGAACTGAAGCTTTCTTT.

This chain links TRBV27 with TRBJ1-5; D perhaps matches TRBD1 (6 bases). This CDR3 has 14 amino acids. Germline CDR1 MNHEY, CDR2 SMNVEV (reference sequence). V lost 3 bases and J lost 8, with 14 bases in between. The CDR3 here is CASSLRRGQEPQHF. CDR3 nucleotide sequence: TGTGCCAGCAGTTTGCGCAGGGGCCAGGAGCCCCAGCATTTT.

This clone has a handful of counts. The chain is built from TRBV2 and TRBJ1-3; TRBD1 matches at 9 bases. Germline-derived CDR1 and CDR2 are SNHLY and FYNNEI. This CDR3 comprises 14 residues. Germline trimming cut 8 bases from V and 0 bases from J; bases unmatched to any gene: 2. The CDR3, as DNA: TGTGCCAGCGGGACAGGGCACTCTGGAAACACCATATATTTT. It encodes CASGTGHSGNTIYF.

This CDR3 reads CASSFRQGGTGELFF. The CDR3 DNA reads as TGTGCCAGCAGCTTTCGACAGGGTGGCACCGGGGAGCTGTTTTTT. This chain uses TRBV11-3 with TRBJ2-2, with TRBD1 matching 7 bases. V shed 3 bases, J shed 4 bases, and the junction held 5 bases outside the gene matches. The CDR3 spans 15 residues. Germline V lookup: CDR1 SGHNT, CDR2 YENEEA. The full variable domain, in which reference TRBV11-3 and TRBJ2-2 provide the parts outside the CDR3, is EAGVVQSPRYKIIEKKQPVAFWCNPISGHNTLYWYLQNLGQGPELLIRYENEEAVDDSQLPKDRFSAERLKGVDSTLKIQPAELGDSAVYLCASSFRQGGTGELFFGEGSRLTVL.

This chain's CDR3 is CASSRVDTQYF. CDR3 in DNA: TGTGCCAGCAGCCGAGTAGATACGCAGTATTTT. The rearrangement links TRBV9 to TRBJ2-3; no clear D gene. V lost 4 bases and J lost 5, with 5 bases in between. This CDR3 spans 11 amino acids. Germline lookup yields CDR1 SGDLS and CDR2 YYNGEE.

This clone was observed once. V gene TRBV7-2 combines with J gene TRBJ2-7; a weak D match, TRBD2 (5 bases). Germline CDR1 is SGHTA and CDR2 is FQGNSA. The CDR3 spans 14 residues. Trimming cost V 5 bases and J 3 bases, with 14 bases left between them. The CDR3 nucleotides read TGTGCCAGCAGCCTCGGGGTGACGGACTACGAGCAGTACTTC. It encodes CASSLGVTDYEQYF. Variable domain in full (rest from reference TRBV7-2 and TRBJ2-7): GAGVSQSPSNKVTEKGKDVELRCDPISGHTALYWYRQSLGQGLEFLIYFQGNSAPDKSGLPSDRFSAERTGGSVSTLTIQRTQQEDSAVYLCASSLGVTDYEQYFGPGTRLTVT.

V and J are TRBV5-4 and TRBJ2-7, with TRBD2 matching 9 bases. The CDR3 is 16 amino acids. Germline CDR1 is SGHNT and CDR2 is YYREEE (reference sequence). J lost 1 base, V lost 5 bases, and 10 bases had no gene match. CDR3 DNA: TGTGCCAGCAGTCGATCCTCAGCGGGAGGTTCCTACGAGCAGTACTTC. Amino acids: CASSRSSAGGSYEQYF.

The chain joins TRBV6-1 to TRBJ1-1, with D maybe TRBD1 (6 bases). Germline V CDR1 and CDR2: MNHNS, SASEGT. The V gene lost 4 bases and the J gene lost 4 bases, with 25 bases spanning the gap. This CDR3 spans 18 amino acids. This chain's CDR3 is CASSVRAPGYREVTEAFF. The CDR3 DNA sequence: TGTGCCAGCAGTGTCCGCGCTCCGGGGTACAGGGAAGTCACTGAAGCTTTCTTT.

This clone was found a few times. The chain uses TRBV6-2 or TRBV6-3 and TRBJ1-1; TRBD1 aligns across 8 bases. V trimming: 6 bases; J trimming: 3 bases; junction bases outside the gene matches: 6. CDR1 and CDR2 (germline): MNHEY, SVGEGT. This CDR3 contains 14 residues. CDR3: CASSQDRDYTEAFF. The CDR3 bases are TGTGCCAGCAGCCAGGACAGGGACTACACTGAAGCTTTCTTT.

The V and J genes are TRBV28 and TRBJ2-5; weak D call: TRBD2 (6 bases). The V end lost 3 bases, the J end lost 5 bases, and 19 bases lay between the germline ends. Germline lookup yields CDR1 MDHEN and CDR2 SYDVKM. The CDR3 sequence is 16 residues long. CDR3 bases: TGTGCCAGCAGTTTTGGGACTTCACCCCAAACGGAGACCCAGTACTTC. As protein: CASSFGTSPQTETQYF.

The rearrangement uses TRBV10-3 and TRBJ2-2, with D possibly matching TRBD1 (5 bases). V was pared by 4 bases and J by 4 bases, with 10 bases between. Germline values: CDR1 ENHRY, CDR2 SYGVKD. This CDR3 comprises 14 residues. Written as DNA, the CDR3 is TGTGCCATCAGTGTTTCAGGGCTCACCGGGGAGCTGTTTTTT. It is translated as CAISVSGLTGELFF.

The J gene is TRBJ2-7, the V gene TRBV18, with TRBD1 matching over 9 bases. This CDR3 region has 14 residues. The junction had 7 bases not matched to a gene; V was cut back by 5 bases and J by 5 bases. Germline V CDR1 and CDR2: KGHSH, LQKENI. The CDR3 DNA sequence: TGTGCCAGCTCAAATTCGGACAGGGGTCACGAGCAGTACTTC. Its protein is CASSNSDRGHEQYF.

This chain links TRBV11-2 with TRBJ2-3; possible D gene TRBD2, 6 bases. The CDR3 runs 14 residues. Germline assignment: CDR1 SGHAT and CDR2 FQNNGV. V lost 6 bases and J lost 1, with 11 bases in between. This CDR3 reads CASRGASGTDTQYF. The CDR3 nucleotides read TGTGCCAGCAGAGGGGCTAGCGGCACAGATACGCAGTATTTT.

CDR3 DNA: TGTGCCAGCAGCCCATCAAATAGCAATCAGCCCCAGCATTTT. Amino acids: CASSPSNSNQPQHF. The V call is TRBV11-3, the J call TRBJ1-5; no clear D. V lost 5 bases, J lost 0 bases, and 8 bases lay in between. CDR1 and CDR2 (germline): SGHNT, YENEEA. This CDR3 spans 14 amino acids. Combining the CDR3 with reference TRBV11-3 and TRBJ1-5 gives the whole variable domain EAGVVQSPRYKIIEKKQPVAFWCNPISGHNTLYWYLQNLGQGPELLIRYENEEAVDDSQLPKDRFSAERLKGVDSTLKIQPAELGDSAVYLCASSPSNSNQPQHFGDGTRLSIL.

The rearrangement joins TRBV30 to TRBJ1-5; TRBD1 matches at 7 bases. The CDR3 is made up of 15 amino acids. CDR1 GTSNPN and CDR2 SVGIG come from the germline V gene (reference sequence). V trimming: 2 bases; J trimming: 2 bases; junction bases outside the gene matches: 6. The CDR3 DNA is TGTGCCTGGAGTCGACAGGGTAGGCGCAATCAGCCCCAGCATTTT. Amino acid sequence: CAWSRQGRRNQPQHF.

The chain is built from TRBV28 and TRBJ1-1, with 10 positions matching TRBD1. V was pared by 10 bases and J by 4 bases, with 3 bases of the junction left unmatched. There are 12 residues in the CDR3. Per germline, CDR1 MDHEN and CDR2 SYDVKM. CDR3 in amino acids: CATGQGGTEAFF. CDR3 sequence (DNA): TGTGCCACTGGACAGGGGGGCACTGAAGCTTTCTTT.

Concerning this clone itself: This same CDR3 is encoded by further DNA sequences in the sample. This chain uses TRBV7-2 with TRBJ1-5; TRBD1 aligns across 7 bases. The CDR3 is made up of 15 amino acids. Germline lookup yields CDR1 SGHTA and CDR2 FQGNSA. The J segment lost 3 bases and the V segment lost 3 bases, leaving 5 bases of the junction unmatched. CDR3: CASSLGDSLNQPQHF. The CDR3 DNA sequence: TGTGCCAGCAGCTTGGGGGACAGTCTCAATCAGCCCCAGCATTTT.

The chain employs TRBV2 and TRBJ2-3; D gene unclear. V was shortened by 4 bases and J by 2 bases, with 10 bases between the two germline ends. Germline loops: CDR1 SNHLY, CDR2 FYNNEI. The CDR3 sequence is 14 residues long. CDR3 in amino acids: CASSARIFTDTQYF. For the CDR3, the DNA is TGTGCCAGCAGTGCGCGGATCTTCACAGATACGCAGTATTTT.

This clone was seen a handful of times. The chain couples TRBV7-2 to TRBJ1-2, with TRBD1 matching over 7 bases. Germline CDR1 and CDR2: SGHTA and FQGNSA. The length of the CDR3 is 14 residues. V lost 1 base, J lost 4 bases, and 3 bases stayed unmatched. CDR3 loop: CASSLGGGGYGYTF. The CDR3 region has the DNA TGTGCCAGCAGCTTAGGAGGGGGCGGCTATGGCTACACCTTC.

The chain joins TRBV30 to TRBJ1-2; D uncertain. The CDR3 contains 12 residues. Germline CDR1 is GTSNPN and CDR2 is SVGIG (reference sequence). V was trimmed by 4 bases and J by 4 bases, leaving 10 bases between them. The CDR3 reads CAWTPGGYGYTF. CDR3 nucleotides: TGTGCCTGGACCCCGGGAGGCTATGGCTACACCTTC.